This record looks at one T cell receptor beta chain sequence and its context. Its matching antigen is unknown. The sample belongs to a study of T cell responses to AZD1222 COVID-19 vaccine. Study results and caveats: It was only after the peak T cell response that any repertoires were sampled. Of the AZD1222 recipients, only six or seven were seropositive at baseline.

Produced via immunoSEQ multiplex PCR; TCRdb's table is partial and in-frame only. This sample yields about 130,000 clones, of which 88% are seen a single time; roughly 4.5% belongs to the top ten. CDR3 length equals 16 residues. Germline CDR1 is KGHDR and CDR2 is SFDVKD. V shed 3 bases and J 5 bases; nucleotides not matched to a gene: 7. The clonotype comes from an adult in good health. Sequencing was performed on peripheral blood, taken on day 0 of AZD1222 vaccination. The V gene is TRBV24-1, the J gene TRBJ2-1, with 9 positions matching TRBD1. The CDR3: CATSDVSGTGHNEQFF. The DNA for the CDR3 is TGTGCCACCAGTGATGTCTCCGGGACAGGGCACAATGAGCAGTTCTTC.